This entry features one T cell receptor beta chain sequence. What it binds is not known. Unique molecular identifiers were used to barcode this TCRbeta library. TCRdb itself ran the PCR reads through MiXCR, one entry per CDR3 protein. The sample lists 150,000 to 200,000 distinct CDR3 sequences, approximately 6% occurring once. The germline gives CDR1 SGHTA, CDR2 FQGNSA. The CDR3 runs to 14 residues. V was pared by 1 base and J by 5 bases, with 12 bases between. The sample is drawn from a study of T-cell reconstitution after alpha-beta-depleted transplantation in children. Overall study results and limits: There were reportedly several hundred expanded graft clones from which alpha-beta T cells came about two months after transplant. T-cell counts and diversity at one year post-transplant came mainly from newly produced T cells. Diversity of TCRbeta at day 60 was high in some patients, arising from surviving recipient T cells and thymic progenitors.

The sample here was PBMCs, taken before TCRalphabeta/CD19-depleted stem cell transplant. The V gene is TRBV7-2, the J gene TRBJ2-7; D is ambiguous. The clonotype was recovered from a girl in the first two years of life with combined immunodeficiency, due to receive a stem cell transplant. The CDR3: CASSLVGFTNEQYF. CDR3 in DNA: TGTGCCAGCAGCTTAGTTGGATTCACTAACGAGCAGTACTTC.